Presented here are 30 T cell receptor beta chains from one specimen sequenced in a study of T cells in Graves' hyperthyroidism and ophthalmopathy. Amplified TCR beta CDR3 regions derived from RNA transcripts. The HTBI set primed first-round TCR CDR3 RT-PCR. TCRdb reprocessed the multiplex PCR reads with MiXCR, giving one entry per CDR3 protein. Of more than 300,000 distinct CDR3 sequences in the sample, over 11% were seen once. The sample consisted of blood. The receptors stem from a woman in her twenties or thirties with Graves' hyperthyroidism.

The chain carries TRBV7-9 and TRBJ2-4, with 7 positions matching TRBD2. CDR1 SEHNR and CDR2 FQNEAQ come from the germline V gene (reference sequence). Trimming cost V 5 bases and J 1 base; bases outside gene matches: 2. The CDR3 consists of 14 residues. CDR3 region: CASSGGGAKNIQYF. For the CDR3, the DNA is TGTGCCAGCAGCGGGGGAGGGGCCAAAAACATTCAGTACTTC.

This clonotype has only a few counts. The chain recombines TRBV6-2 or TRBV6-3 with TRBJ2-1; D may be TRBD1 (6 bases). The CDR3 is made up of 14 amino acids. Germline-derived CDR1 and CDR2 are MNHEY and SVGEGT. V lost 0 bases and J 10 bases, leaving 13 bases between the germline ends. The CDR3 loop reads CASSYSAGALEQFF. CDR3 bases: TGTGCCAGCAGTTACTCGGCAGGGGCGCTGGAGCAGTTCTTC.

This clonotype was counted a few times. The chain links TRBV18 to TRBJ2-1, with TRBD2 matching over 7 bases. The CDR3 consists of 19 residues. Germline CDR1 KGHSH, CDR2 LQKENI. J gave up 4 bases and V 4 bases, and 19 bases lay outside the gene matches. The CDR3, as DNA: TGTGCCAGCTCACTGCCCACCTTTGACGGGAGGCGTATGTACAATGAGCAGTTCTTC. Its protein is CASSLPTFDGRRMYNEQFF.

J is TRBJ2-2 and V is TRBV6-6, with 8 bases lining up with TRBD2. Germline CDR1 MNHNY, CDR2 SVGAGI (reference sequence). V was clipped by 2 bases and J by 3 bases; unmatched bases: 11. CDR3 length: 18 amino acids. CDR3 in amino acids: CASSYTREGQQHTGELFF. The CDR3 DNA sequence: TGTGCCAGCAGTTACACCCGGGAGGGCCAACAGCACACCGGGGAGCTGTTTTTT.

The chain links TRBV9 to TRBJ2-2; D may match TRBD1 or TRBD2 (6 bases each). Per germline, CDR1 SGDLS and CDR2 YYNGEE. The CDR3 consists of 17 residues. V lost 3 bases, J lost 2 bases, and 17 bases lay in between. The CDR3 DNA sequence: TGTGCCAGCAGCGGGGGTATGGGGGGCGAAAACACCGGGGAGCTGTTTTTT. Its translation: CASSGGMGGENTGELFF.

The V and J genes are TRBV3-1 and TRBJ1-1; no definite D call. CDR1 LGHDT and CDR2 YNNKEL come from the germline V gene (reference sequence). The V end lost 2 bases, the J end lost 7 bases, and 8 bases lay between the germline ends. There are 12 residues in the CDR3. The CDR3, as DNA: TGTGCCAGCAGCCAACCCGGCGGTGAAGCTTTCTTT. Translation gives CASSQPGGEAFF.

This clonotype has a count of ten or more. The chain has TRBV6-5 and TRBJ2-2, with D perhaps matching TRBD2 (6 bases). CDR1 and CDR2 from the germline V gene are MNHEY and SVGAGI. There are 15 residues in the CDR3. The V gene lost 0 bases and the J gene lost 7 bases, with 12 bases spanning the gap. The CDR3 DNA sequence: TGTGCCAGCAGTTACTCGACTAGACTTCTCGGGGAGCTGTTTTTT. Protein sequence: CASSYSTRLLGELFF.

This clonotype was seen a handful of times. The chain uses TRBV11-2 and TRBJ2-7; 9 nucleotides line up with TRBD1. The J segment lost 2 bases and the V segment lost 7 bases, leaving 6 bases of the junction unmatched. Germline V gene data show CDR1 as SGHAT and CDR2 as FQNNGV. This CDR3 is built from 14 residues. CDR3 in amino acids: CASNLRDRAYEQYF. The CDR3 nucleotides read TGTGCCAGCAACCTCCGGGACAGGGCCTACGAGCAGTACTTC.

This clonotype has just a few counts. CDR3 loop: CSGIETVSGNTIYF. For the CDR3, the DNA is TGCAGCGGAATCGAGACAGTCTCTGGAAACACCATATATTTT. The chain couples TRBV29-1 to TRBJ1-3, with D possibly matching TRBD1 (5 bases). The length of the CDR3 is 14 residues. Trimming took 7 bases from V and 0 from J, leaving 13 bases between them. Looked up from germline, CDR1 is SQVTM and CDR2 is ANQGSEA.

This clonotype has a count of ten or more. This sequence joins TRBV28 and TRBJ2-5, with D possibly called TRBD1 or TRBD2 (5 bases each). V dropped 6 bases and J dropped 5 bases, with 10 bases sitting between them. This CDR3 spans 12 amino acids. Germline V CDR1 and CDR2: MDHEN, SYDVKM. This CDR3 is CASRGVGETQYF. CDR3 coding DNA: TGTGCCAGCAGGGGGGTTGGTGAGACCCAGTACTTC.

The table lists this clonotype with a few counts. An end of the junction differs from the germline gene, which may be a read error. The rearrangement joins TRBV2 to TRBJ1-1; 10 bases line up with TRBD1. This CDR3 is 17 amino acids long. CDR1 is SNHLY and CDR2 is FYNNEI in the germline V gene. The DNA of the CDR3 is TGTGCCAGCAGTGATATCGGACAGGGGGAAAGGGACACTGAAGTTTTCTTT. Protein sequence: CASSDIGQGERDTEVFF.

This clonotype was observed many times. CDR3 DNA: TGTGCCAGTAGTGTAATACTAGCGATCCGCACAGATACGCAGTATTTT. It translates to CASSVILAIRTDTQYF. This chain joins TRBV19 and TRBJ2-3; 7 positions match TRBD2. In germline, CDR1 is LNHDA, CDR2 SQIVND (reference sequence). Trimming at V came to 5 bases and at J to 1 base, leaving 9 bases not matched to a gene. The CDR3 has 16 residues.

The DNA for the CDR3 is TGTGCCAGCGCCCCGGGACAGGATAATTCACCCCTCCACTTT. As protein: CASAPGQDNSPLHF. The chain employs TRBV3-1 and TRBJ1-6; TRBD1 matches at 8 bases. Trimming removed 8 bases from V and 5 bases from J; junction bases left unmatched: 5. This CDR3 is 14 amino acids long. Germline lookup yields CDR1 LGHDT and CDR2 YNNKEL (reference sequence).

There are many counts of this clonotype. The rearrangement joins TRBV2 to TRBJ2-3; 7 bases are shared with TRBD2. The CDR3 totals 16 residues. Germline loops: CDR1 SNHLY, CDR2 FYNNEI. The trim removed 10 bases at V and 0 bases at J, leaving 13 bases unmatched. The DNA of the CDR3 is TGTGCCACCCTGCCCGGGCATAGCGGGAGCACAGATACGCAGTATTTT. Residues: CATLPGHSGSTDTQYF.

This clonotype was observed a few times. The chain carries TRBV2 and TRBJ1-5; D ambiguous. Per germline, CDR1 SNHLY and CDR2 FYNNEI. This CDR3 is built from 13 residues. V lost 5 bases and J lost 0, with 5 bases in between. The CDR3 is CASSPVSNQPQHF. The CDR3 nucleotides are TGTGCCAGCAGTCCGGTTAGCAATCAGCCCCAGCATTTT.

This clonotype was seen repeatedly, ten times or more. The gene calls are TRBV5-5 and TRBJ2-3; D might be TRBD1 or TRBD2, each matching 5 bases. This CDR3 is built from 17 residues. V was pared by 4 bases and J by 2 bases, with 20 bases between. The germline gives CDR1 SGHKS, CDR2 YYEKEE (reference sequence). The CDR3 coding sequence is TGTGCCAGCAGCCTGTTGGGTCCGGGGCAGAACACAGATACGCAGTATTTT. It is translated as CASSLLGPGQNTDTQYF.

This clonotype was counted ten times or more. The V gene is TRBV11-2, the J gene TRBJ2-3; 7 bases match TRBD2. Trimming cost V 2 bases and J 5 bases; bases outside gene matches: 4. The CDR3 totals 14 residues. Germline V lookup: CDR1 SGHAT, CDR2 FQNNGV. This chain's CDR3 is CASSLSGRGDTQYF. In DNA, the CDR3 is TGTGCCAGCAGCTTATCGGGGAGGGGAGATACGCAGTATTTT.

Of note for this clonotype: This may be a read error: a much more frequent sequence differs by one nucleotide. The CDR3 does not end in the conserved phenylalanine or tryptophan, so this is likely a read error. J is TRBJ1-3 and V is TRBV20-1; 7 nucleotides line up with TRBD1. Germline V CDR1 and CDR2: DFQATT, SNEGSKA (reference sequence). There are 16 residues in the CDR3. J lost 2 bases, V lost 0 bases, and 7 bases had no gene match. The CDR3 DNA reads TGCAGTGCTAGAGATCCGCAAGGGACAGCTGGAAACACCATATATTAT. It yields the protein CSARDPQGTAGNTIYY.

Ten or more counts support this clonotype. This chain joins TRBV28 and TRBJ1-1; TRBD1 is a possible D gene (5 bases). This CDR3 has 15 amino acids. V dropped 2 bases and J dropped 4 bases, with 14 bases sitting between them. Germline lookup yields CDR1 MDHEN and CDR2 SYDVKM. DNA for the CDR3: TGTGCCAGCAGTTTAGGGGCGGGGTTCCGCACTGAAGCTTTCTTT. This codes for CASSLGAGFRTEAFF.

This clonotype came up a few times. The V and J genes are TRBV6-5 and TRBJ1-4, with D possibly TRBD1 on 5 matching bases. The ends were cut back, 2 bases at V and 11 bases at J, with 12 bases in the middle. The CDR3 length is 13 residues. Germline V CDR1 and CDR2: MNHEY, SVGAGI. The CDR3 is CASSYGRDLKLFF. CDR3 bases: TGTGCCAGCAGTTACGGCCGGGACCTCAAACTGTTTTTT.

This clonotype showed up many times. The chain uses TRBV29-1 and TRBJ2-7, with 12 bases aligning to TRBD2. CDR1 SQVTM and CDR2 ANQGSEA come from the germline V gene. CDR3 length: 13 amino acids. V shed 6 bases, J shed 0 bases, and the junction held 0 bases outside the gene matches. CDR3 region: CSVTSGSSYEQYF. CDR3 nucleotides: TGCAGCGTGACTAGCGGGAGCTCCTACGAGCAGTACTTC.

The chain links TRBV29-1 to TRBJ2-3; D may match TRBD1 or TRBD2 (5 bases each). Trimming left V 5 bases short and J 2 bases short, with 20 bases between. Germline assignment: CDR1 SQVTM and CDR2 ANQGSEA. The CDR3 contains 16 residues. CDR3 in DNA: TGCAGCGTTCCTGGGACGGATCTAAGGGCCACAGATACGCAGTATTTT. Translating it yields CSVPGTDLRATDTQYF.

This clonotype showed up many times. The V gene is TRBV28, the J gene TRBJ2-1, with D tentatively TRBD1 (5 bases). Germline loops: CDR1 MDHEN, CDR2 SYDVKM. CDR3 length: 16 residues. Deletions cut 6 bases from V and 3 bases from J, with 18 bases between. The CDR3 region is CASSLFSSRDYNEQFF. The CDR3 DNA follows: TGTGCCAGCAGCCTGTTCTCGAGCAGGGACTACAATGAGCAGTTCTTC.

The rearrangement joins TRBV6-4 to TRBJ2-1, with 8 bases fitting TRBD1. The CDR3 runs 16 residues. Unmatched junction bases numbered 10, after V lost 5 bases and J lost 4 bases. The V gene's germline CDR1 is MRHNA and CDR2 SNTAGT. CDR3 region: CASSFVVRGPYNEQFF. Here the CDR3 DNA reads TGTGCCAGCAGTTTCGTAGTCAGGGGGCCTTACAATGAGCAGTTCTTC.

As regards this clonotype: This may come from a read error, since a much larger clone is one base off. The V and J genes are TRBV28 and TRBJ2-1; 7 bases map to TRBD1. The CDR3 covers 14 residues. The ends lost 7 bases at V and 5 bases at J; junction bases unmatched: 8. Germline V gives CDR1 MDHEN, CDR2 SYDVKM. The CDR3 coding sequence is TGTGCCAGCACTCCGACAGGGCGGCACAATGAGCAGTTCTTC. Residues: CASTPTGRHNEQFF.

J is TRBJ2-7 and V is TRBV20-1, with 7 bases lining up with TRBD2. CDR3 size: 13 residues. V shed 5 bases and J 2 bases; nucleotides not matched to a gene: 6. Germline V CDR1 and CDR2: DFQATT, SNEGSKA (reference sequence). CDR3 loop: CSAPGRGAYEQYF. The CDR3 DNA reads as TGCAGTGCTCCTGGACGGGGGGCCTACGAGCAGTACTTC.

In this sample, this clonotype turned up many times. The chain combines TRBV11-2 with TRBJ2-7; TRBD1 might be the D (5 bases). From germline, CDR1 is SGHAT and CDR2 FQNNGV. The CDR3 loop spans 15 amino acids. V was clipped by 5 bases and J by 3 bases, with 17 bases between them. CDR3 sequence (DNA): TGTGCCAGCAGCCTGCAGGGTGGTCAGATCTACGAGCAGTACTTC. Translating gives CASSLQGGQIYEQYF.

This clonotype was counted at least ten times. The CDR3 loop is CASSLWAGRNEQYF. The CDR3 DNA reads TGTGCCAGCAGCTTGTGGGCGGGCCGGAACGAGCAGTACTTC. The chain joins TRBV5-6 to TRBJ2-7, with D maybe TRBD2 (5 bases). The CDR3 is 14 amino acids. Germline CDR1 reads SGHDT; CDR2 reads YYEEEE. Trimming shortened V by 1 base and J by 5 bases, and 13 bases separated the two germline ends.

Regarding this clonotype: A much bigger clone sits one base away, suggesting this may be a read error. The chain joins TRBV7-9 to TRBJ2-1; TRBD2 agrees at 10 bases. J lost 5 bases, V lost 4 bases, and 5 bases had no gene match. Germline values: CDR1 SEHNR, CDR2 FQNEAQ (reference sequence). The CDR3 extends over 15 amino acids. CDR3 in amino acids: CASSSSGRENNEQFF. In DNA, the CDR3 is TGTGCCAGCAGCTCTAGCGGGAGAGAGAACAATGAGCAGTTCTTC.

The table lists this clonotype with a few counts. V is TRBV2 and J is TRBJ2-7; 7 bases are shared with TRBD2. The CDR3 spans 15 residues. CDR1 SNHLY and CDR2 FYNNEI come from the germline V gene. Trimming removed 11 bases from V and 4 bases from J; junction bases left unmatched: 17. The CDR3 loop reads CAGNRDGTKGYEQYF. CDR3 in DNA: TGTGCCGGCAATCGCGACGGGACTAAAGGGTACGAGCAGTACTTC.